A single sample gave rise to the 25 T cell receptor beta chains below, sequenced in a study of CXCR3-negative and CXCR3-positive naive CD8 T cells. The authors made the TRB cDNA libraries by 5' RACE using UMI labels. TCRdb re-called the 5' RACE reads; one entry per CDR3 protein, DNA not given. The sample table includes 75,000 to 100,000 distinct CDR3 sequences. Input material: naive CXCR3- CD8+ T cells from blood. Subset given: CD45RO-CCR7+CD27+CD95- naive CD8+ T cells lacking CXCR3 (TNR3-). Source of these receptors: a human donor in good health. Some clones in this sample may be carry-over from other donors' samples.

This chain connects TRBV27 to TRBJ1-1. The CDR3 sequence is 13 residues long. CDR1 and CDR2 (germline): MNHEY, SMNVEV (reference sequence). The chain's CDR3 is CASSGPSDTEAFF.

This chain joins TRBV28 and TRBJ1-1; TCRdb selects TRBD1, and the lack of DNA leaves this call unchecked. The CDR3 runs 14 residues. Per the germline V gene, CDR1 is MDHEN and CDR2 is SYDVKM. CDR3: CASRRDRINTEAFF.

The chain carries TRBV4-1 and TRBJ2-3; the TCRdb D gene call, TRBD1, has no DNA to confirm it. The CDR3 runs to 15 residues. The germline CDR1 and CDR2 sequences are MGHRA and YSYEKL. The CDR3 sequence: CASSQDGGLLATQYF.

The chain carries TRBV29-1 and TRBJ1-3. Germline lookup yields CDR1 SQVTM and CDR2 ANQGSEA. CDR3 length: 13 residues. CDR3 amino acids: CSVEMSEGNTIYF.

The chain combines TRBV29-1 with TRBJ2-7; TCRdb gives TRBD2 as the D gene, but with no DNA this cannot be confirmed. The germline V gene encodes CDR1 SQVTM and CDR2 ANQGSEA. The CDR3 runs 16 residues. The CDR3 loop is CSVMGGSGVSSYEQYF.

The genes are TRBV13 and TRBJ2-5; TCRdb selects TRBD2, and the lack of DNA leaves this call unchecked. There are 16 residues in the CDR3. Germline values: CDR1 PRHDT, CDR2 FYEKMQ (reference sequence). The CDR3 is CASSSLTSGRQETQYF.

This chain joins TRBV15 and TRBJ2-1; lacking DNA, the TRBD1 call made by TCRdb goes unchecked. The CDR3 runs to 21 residues. Germline CDR1 LNHNV, CDR2 YYDKDF (reference sequence). CDR3 in amino acids: CATSRGGSAGAPIDHYNEQFF.

The rearrangement links TRBV5-1 to TRBJ1-1; there is no DNA to check the TCRdb D call of TRBD1. Germline V lookup: CDR1 SGHRS, CDR2 YFSETQ. There are 17 residues in the CDR3. The CDR3 region is CASSLEPPGFDRAEAFF.

The V call is TRBV29-1, the J call TRBJ2-5. CDR1 SQVTM and CDR2 ANQGSEA come from the germline V gene. The CDR3 has 14 amino acids. This CDR3 is CSVRGSSYQETQYF.

V is TRBV10-3 and J is TRBJ2-7. There are 13 residues in the CDR3. Per germline, CDR1 ENHRY and CDR2 SYGVKD. The chain's CDR3 is CAISEGPSYEQYF.

V gene TRBV4-2 combines with J gene TRBJ1-1; TCRdb gives TRBD1 as the D gene, but with no DNA this cannot be confirmed. Germline assignment: CDR1 LGHNA and CDR2 YNFKEQ. The CDR3 extends over 14 amino acids. The CDR3 protein is CASSHSPLNTEAFF.

The rearrangement uses TRBV4-3 and TRBJ2-7; the D gene TCRdb calls, TRBD2, cannot be checked with no DNA. The CDR3 runs 16 residues. Germline CDR1 reads LGHNA; CDR2 reads YSLEER. The CDR3 sequence is CASSQDRGGVVYEQYF.

The V gene is TRBV12-3 or TRBV12-4, the J gene TRBJ2-1; TCRdb returns TRBD1, unconfirmable since there is no DNA. CDR3 length: 13 amino acids. The CDR3 reads CASSSKGDNEQFF.

The chain joins TRBV28 to TRBJ2-1; TCRdb names TRBD1, which stays unverified in the absence of DNA. CDR1 is MDHEN, CDR2 SYDVKM, per germline. The CDR3 length is 14 residues. Here the CDR3 reads CASSLPPIYNEQFF.

The gene calls are TRBV13 and TRBJ2-4; lacking DNA, the TRBD2 call made by TCRdb goes unchecked. Germline CDR1 is PRHDT and CDR2 is FYEKMQ (reference sequence). The CDR3 spans 15 residues. CDR3 residues: CASSLVGLAGNIQYF.

The gene calls are TRBV20-1 and TRBJ1-1. The CDR3 is 13 amino acids. Germline assignment: CDR1 DFQATT and CDR2 SNEGSKA (reference sequence). Here the CDR3 reads CSATWDLGTEAFF.

V is TRBV7-2 and J is TRBJ2-7; TCRdb indicates TRBD1, and absent DNA this call remains unverified. The CDR3 extends over 17 amino acids. Germline values: CDR1 SGHTA, CDR2 FQGNSA. The CDR3 here is CASSLIYGGTGAYEQYF.

V is TRBV19 and J is TRBJ1-1; TCRdb selects TRBD1, and the lack of DNA leaves this call unchecked. In germline, CDR1 is LNHDA, CDR2 SQIVND (reference sequence). The CDR3 has 12 amino acids. The CDR3 here is CGVRQGETEAFF.

The CDR3: CATSKWEGGVEQFF. The chain recombines TRBV15 with TRBJ2-1; the TRBD2 assignment by TCRdb is unverifiable without DNA. Germline-derived CDR1 and CDR2 are LNHNV and YYDKDF (reference sequence). This CDR3 region has 14 residues.

The V and J genes are TRBV7-2 and TRBJ2-1. This CDR3 spans 16 amino acids. Germline V gene data show CDR1 as SGHTA and CDR2 as FQGNSA. Here the CDR3 reads CASSLAHGFTYNEQFF.

V gene TRBV5-1 combines with J gene TRBJ1-6; TCRdb gives TRBD1 as the D gene, but with no DNA this cannot be confirmed. CDR1 and CDR2 from the germline V gene are SGHRS and YFSETQ. CDR3 size: 16 residues. Here the CDR3 reads CASEIGPGQGLVPLHF.

The chain links TRBV29-1 to TRBJ1-1. This CDR3 region has 14 residues. CDR1 and CDR2 from the germline V gene are SQVTM and ANQGSEA. The CDR3 is CSAKGSDMNTEAFF.

The rearrangement joins TRBV15 to TRBJ2-4; the TCRdb D gene call, TRBD2, has no DNA to confirm it. In germline, CDR1 is LNHNV, CDR2 YYDKDF (reference sequence). The CDR3 is made up of 15 amino acids. The CDR3: CATSSGGGAKNIQYF.

The chain recombines TRBV23-1 with TRBJ2-3; TCRdb names TRBD1, which stays unverified in the absence of DNA. TRBV23-1 carries the ORF label, with uncertain function. The CDR3 has 17 amino acids. CDR3 sequence reads: CASSRLGRPLGTDTQYF.

The chain combines TRBV7-9 with TRBJ2-3; the TCRdb D gene call, TRBD1, has no DNA to confirm it. Germline values: CDR1 SEHNR, CDR2 FQNEAQ (reference sequence). This CDR3 is built from 16 residues. The CDR3 sequence is CASSPYLGGRADTQYF.